Following are 27 T cell receptor beta chains from one sample sequenced in a study of response to subunit inactivated influenza vaccine. MiXCR was run by TCRdb on the RT-PCR reads, yielding one entry per CDR3 protein. The sample lists about 540,000 distinct CDR3 sequences; around a quarter were seen once. Separately, the same data were catalogued under a study of T cells expressing NK-cell markers. Turning to that study: Template switching by 5'RACE with UMIs generated the TCR beta cDNA.

Here the sequenced sample was CD4+ T cells sorted from PBMCs, taken roughly 12 days after vaccination. These receptors originate from a middle-aged man who received an inactivated influenza vaccine.

The gene calls are TRBV20-1 and TRBJ1-5, with a tentative D call TRBD1 (5 bases). This CDR3 spans 16 amino acids. CDR1 DFQATT and CDR2 SNEGSKA come from the germline V gene (reference sequence). Deletions cut 0 bases from V and 0 bases from J, with 12 bases between. CDR3 DNA: TGCAGTGCTAGAGATGGGGTCGGGACTAGCAATCAGCCCCAGCATTTT. This gives the protein CSARDGVGTSNQPQHF.

The chain recombines TRBV20-1 with TRBJ1-2; D is unclear. Trimming pared 6 bases from V and 5 bases from J, leaving 19 bases between. Germline V CDR1 and CDR2: DFQATT, SNEGSKA (reference sequence). The CDR3 is made up of 14 amino acids. The CDR3: CSAPPQNRPYGYTF. The CDR3 DNA follows: TGCAGTGCCCCTCCACAAAATCGACCTTATGGCTACACCTTC.

The chain employs TRBV27 and TRBJ1-1; 9 bases line up with TRBD1. This CDR3 has 14 residues. Germline CDR1 reads MNHEY; CDR2 reads SMNVEV (reference sequence). V gave up 3 bases and J gave up 3 bases; unmatched junction bases: 2. CDR3 protein: CASSLWTGDTEAFF. DNA for the CDR3: TGTGCCAGCAGTTTGTGGACAGGGGACACTGAAGCTTTCTTT.

This sequence joins TRBV24-1 and TRBJ1-1, with a possible D match to TRBD1 (5 bases). Between the trimmed V and J ends, which lost 6 bases and 0 bases, there was a span of 7 bases. The germline V gene has CDR1 KGHDR and CDR2 SFDVKD. This CDR3 is 13 amino acids long. The CDR3 bases are TGTGCCACCAGTACGGGGGTGAACACTGAAGCTTTCTTT. Translated: CATSTGVNTEAFF.

The chain couples TRBV12-3 or TRBV12-4 to TRBJ2-7; maybe TRBD1 (6 bases). This CDR3 has 14 amino acids. V was trimmed by 3 bases and J by 1 base, leaving 10 bases between them. CDR3 sequence (DNA): TGTGCCAGCAGTTTGGGACATGGATCCTACGAGCAGTACTTC. Translation gives CASSLGHGSYEQYF.

This chain links TRBV14 with TRBJ1-1; TRBD1 agrees at 8 bases. This CDR3 region has 16 residues. Losses at the gene ends were 1 base for V and 4 bases for J; bases not matched to a gene: 8. Germline values: CDR1 SGHDN, CDR2 FVKESK. The CDR3 region has the DNA TGTGCCAGCAGCCAAGTTGGAGGGACAGGCGCCACTGAAGCTTTCTTT. It specifies CASSQVGGTGATEAFF.

The chain is built from TRBV27 and TRBJ2-7; D may be TRBD2 (5 bases). CDR1 is MNHEY, CDR2 SMNVEV, per germline (reference sequence). The CDR3 is 14 amino acids. V lost 10 bases to trimming and J lost 3 bases, with 19 bases between them. CDR3 coding DNA: TGTGCCACGCACTCGATCGGGAAGAACTACGAGCAGTACTTC. This sequence encodes CATHSIGKNYEQYF.

The chain carries TRBV6-5 and TRBJ1-2; D perhaps matches TRBD1 (6 bases). The CDR3 extends over 15 amino acids. The V end was cut by 2 bases, the J end by 5 bases, with 15 bases between. Germline V gene data show CDR1 as MNHEY and CDR2 as SVGAGI. The CDR3 spells CASSYAQQGPYGYTF. The CDR3 DNA reads TGTGCCAGCAGTTACGCCCAACAGGGACCTTATGGCTACACCTTC.

A few counts support this clonotype. This chain uses TRBV30 with TRBJ1-5; possible D gene TRBD1, 5 bases. The CDR3 spans 16 residues. Between the trimmed V and J ends, which lost 3 bases and 3 bases, there was a span of 18 bases. In germline, CDR1 is GTSNPN, CDR2 SVGIG (reference sequence). This CDR3 reads CAWSLTRGRNNQPQHF. The CDR3 DNA sequence: TGTGCCTGGAGCCTCACCCGGGGACGGAACAATCAGCCCCAGCATTTT.

This clonotype has more than one count but fewer than ten. J is TRBJ2-7 and V is TRBV20-1, with 15 bases identical to TRBD2. The germline V gene has CDR1 DFQATT and CDR2 SNEGSKA (reference sequence). The CDR3 covers 13 residues. J was trimmed by 6 bases and V by 6 bases; bases with no gene match: 3. In nucleotides, the CDR3 is TGCAGTGCCGGACTAGCGGGAGGGGTCGAGCAGTACTTC. Translated: CSAGLAGGVEQYF.

This clonotype was found a few times. This chain joins TRBV10-3 and TRBJ2-5, with a tentative D call TRBD2 (6 bases). The CDR3 has 14 amino acids. The V end was cut by 6 bases, the J end by 3 bases, with 14 bases between. Germline V CDR1 and CDR2: ENHRY, SYGVKD. The CDR3 sequence: CAISRDSRKETQYF. Written as DNA, the CDR3 is TGTGCCATCAGCCGGGACTCTCGGAAAGAGACCCAGTACTTC.

This clonotype was counted between two and nine times. Here the CDR3 reads CSAGGDGGYGYTF. The DNA for the CDR3 is TGCAGTGCTGGTGGGGATGGAGGCTATGGCTACACCTTC. This chain links TRBV20-1 with TRBJ1-2; D ambiguous. Trimming shortened V by 5 bases and J by 4 bases, and 14 bases separated the two germline ends. The germline CDR1 and CDR2 sequences are DFQATT and SNEGSKA (reference sequence). CDR3 length equals 13 residues.

The chain carries TRBV3-1 and TRBJ1-2; 9 bases are a match to TRBD1. This CDR3 region has 16 residues. Germline loops: CDR1 LGHDT, CDR2 YNNKEL (reference sequence). V lost 6 bases to trimming and J lost 8 bases; unmatched junction nucleotides: 16. CDR3 loop: CASRLGTGRTMEGYTF. CDR3 sequence (DNA): TGTGCCAGCAGACTTGGGACAGGGAGAACTATGGAAGGCTACACCTTC.

This clonotype was seen more than once but under ten times. This rearrangement joins TRBV10-3 to TRBJ1-2; D is possibly TRBD1 (5 bases). The CDR3 length is 15 residues. CDR1 ENHRY and CDR2 SYGVKD come from the germline V gene. The germline V and J ends were trimmed by 5 bases and 0 bases, with 13 bases remaining between them. CDR3 nucleotide sequence: TGTGCCATCAGTCGGGGCGGTTCTTCTAACTATGGCTACACCTTC. The encoded protein is CAISRGGSSNYGYTF.

The CDR3 DNA is TGTGCCAGCAGTTACAATGGGGCTCAGAATGAGCAGTTCTTC. Translated: CASSYNGAQNEQFF. The chain uses TRBV6-5 and TRBJ2-1, with a weak D call TRBD1 (5 bases). This CDR3 has 14 residues. The V and J ends lost 2 bases and 7 bases respectively, with 12 bases between them. Germline CDR1 is MNHEY and CDR2 is SVGAGI.

This clonotype has a handful of counts. The rearrangement uses TRBV7-2 and TRBJ2-1; 8 bases are a match to TRBD2. This CDR3 is built from 15 residues. The germline V gene encodes CDR1 SGHTA and CDR2 FQGNSA. V trimming: 3 bases; J trimming: 6 bases; junction bases outside the gene matches: 7. CDR3 in amino acids: CASSFDRGLVNEQFF. For the CDR3, the DNA is TGTGCCAGCAGCTTTGACCGGGGACTAGTCAATGAGCAGTTCTTC.

This chain joins TRBV7-9 and TRBJ2-7; D uncertain. Per the germline V gene, CDR1 is SEHNR and CDR2 is FQNEAQ (reference sequence). V lost 5 bases and J lost 2, with 13 bases in between. This CDR3 region has 14 residues. The CDR3 sequence is CASSPRATAYEQYF. In DNA form, the CDR3 reads TGTGCCAGCAGCCCTAGGGCGACGGCCTACGAGCAGTACTTC.

The chain has TRBV12-3 or TRBV12-4 and TRBJ2-2; TRBD2 matches 9 bases. There are 15 residues in the CDR3. J lost 1 base, V lost 9 bases, and 6 bases had no gene match. The CDR3 DNA reads TGTGCCAGTACTAAAGCGGGAGGGAACACCGGGGAGCTGTTTTTT. Amino acid sequence: CASTKAGGNTGELFF.

The rearrangement uses TRBV20-1 and TRBJ2-1, with 9 bases matching TRBD2. The V segment lost 1 base and the J segment 6 bases; nucleotides outside the gene matches: 7. Germline V CDR1 and CDR2: DFQATT, SNEGSKA (reference sequence). CDR3 size: 15 residues. The CDR3 reads CSARGSGRFFNEQFF. CDR3 DNA sequence: TGCAGTGCTAGAGGGAGCGGGAGGTTTTTCAATGAGCAGTTCTTC.

The V gene is TRBV11-2, the J gene TRBJ2-5; maybe TRBD1 (6 bases). Trimming removed 2 bases from V and 5 bases from J, with 12 bases in between. CDR1 and CDR2 from the germline V gene are SGHAT and FQNNGV. The CDR3 covers 14 residues. The CDR3 reads CASSLSTGPETQYF. CDR3 DNA: TGTGCCAGCAGCTTATCGACAGGACCGGAGACCCAGTACTTC.

This clonotype was counted only a few times. The chain has TRBV7-9 and TRBJ1-6; TRBD1 might be the D (5 bases). In germline, CDR1 is SEHNR, CDR2 FQNEAQ (reference sequence). This CDR3 contains 15 residues. Trimming removed 5 bases from V and 8 bases from J, with 16 bases in between. DNA for the CDR3: TGTGCCAGCAGCGCCCAGACAGTAGGGCATTCACCCCTCCACTTT. This gives the protein CASSAQTVGHSPLHF.

The chain couples TRBV5-6 to TRBJ2-3; a possible D gene is TRBD1 (6 bases). CDR1 and CDR2 from the germline V gene are SGHDT and YYEEEE. The ends were cut back, 4 bases at V and 11 bases at J, with 20 bases in the middle. The CDR3 loop spans 14 amino acids. The CDR3 spells CASSDRGTPSRQYF. The CDR3 nucleotides are TGTGCCAGCAGCGACCGAGGGACACCCAGTAGGCAGTATTTT.

A few counts support this clonotype. The chain combines TRBV4-2 with TRBJ2-3; 10 nucleotides align to TRBD2. The trim removed 4 bases at V and 2 bases at J, leaving 6 bases unmatched. Germline CDR1 and CDR2: LGHNA and YNFKEQ. The CDR3 sequence is 16 residues long. For the CDR3, the DNA is TGTGCCAGCAGCCCGATGAGCGGGGGGGCCACAGATACGCAGTATTTT. This sequence encodes CASSPMSGGATDTQYF.

This clonotype was seen more than once but under ten times. The gene calls are TRBV6-5 and TRBJ1-6, with D unclear. V lost 0 bases and J 0 bases, leaving 6 bases between the germline ends. Germline V gene sequence: CDR1 MNHEY, CDR2 SVGAGI. The CDR3 loop spans 16 amino acids. Here the CDR3 DNA reads TGTGCCAGCAGTTACTCAGGGAGCTCCTATAATTCACCCCTCCACTTT. Translating gives CASSYSGSSYNSPLHF.

The chain recombines TRBV24-1 with TRBJ2-1; no reliable D call. V lost 3 bases, J lost 1 base, and 18 bases lay in between. Germline CDR1 KGHDR, CDR2 SFDVKD. This CDR3 comprises 18 residues. The CDR3 reads CATSDTSYRIPSYNEQFF. The DNA for the CDR3 is TGTGCCACCAGTGATACCTCATACAGAATCCCTTCCTACAATGAGCAGTTCTTC.

In DNA, the CDR3 is TGCAGCGTTGTCTCAGGGGCTACGAACTACGAGCAGTACTTC. Its translation: CSVVSGATNYEQYF. This sequence joins TRBV29-1 and TRBJ2-7, with D possibly matching TRBD1 (6 bases). The CDR3 runs 14 residues. Germline V gene data show CDR1 as SQVTM and CDR2 as ANQGSEA. The V and J ends lost 4 bases and 3 bases respectively, with 16 bases between them.

The genes are TRBV4-1 and TRBJ1-5; D ambiguous. Between the trimmed V and J ends, which lost 2 bases and 2 bases, there was a span of 10 bases. The CDR3 covers 15 residues. Germline CDR1 reads MGHRA; CDR2 reads YSYEKL. CDR3 sequence reads: CASSQPDRGNQPQHF. Written as DNA, the CDR3 is TGCGCCAGCAGCCAACCCGACCGGGGCAATCAGCCCCAGCATTTT.